The 25 T cell receptor beta chains reported below all come from one sample, sequenced in a study of human thymus T cells. Repertoires were generated with immunoSEQ multiplex PCR, while TCRdb's copy carries only in-frame clones and drops some. Here the sample spans tens of thousands of clones, approximately 95% being singletons. What was sequenced was blood. These receptors came from a boy in the first two years of life with a congenital heart defect but otherwise immunologically healthy.

This clone was counted a single time. The chain recombines TRBV5-4 with TRBJ2-3; 16 bases map to TRBD2. Germline loops: CDR1 SGHNT, CDR2 YYREEE (reference sequence). CDR3 length equals 17 residues. The junction had 7 bases not matched to a gene; V was cut back by 4 bases and J by 5 bases. The CDR3 sequence: CASSGGTSGGARDTQYF. In nucleotides, the CDR3 is TGTGCCAGCAGCGGCGGGACTAGCGGGGGGGCCAGAGATACGCAGTATTTT.

J is TRBJ2-2 and V is TRBV9; D is ambiguous. V was shortened by 0 bases and J by 3 bases, with 3 bases between the two germline ends. CDR1 SGDLS and CDR2 YYNGEE come from the germline V gene. This CDR3 is 13 amino acids long. Here the CDR3 reads CASSVVHTGELFF. In DNA, the CDR3 is TGTGCCAGCAGCGTAGTCCACACCGGGGAGCTGTTTTTT.

The rearrangement uses TRBV27 and TRBJ1-2, with 7 bases lining up with TRBD1. The germline V gene encodes CDR1 MNHEY and CDR2 SMNVEV (reference sequence). CDR3 length: 15 amino acids. After removal of 6 bases from V and 3 bases from J, the junction contained 10 bases not matched to a gene. In DNA, the CDR3 is TGTGCCAGCAGGCGTGACAGGGCCCCTTACTATGGCTACACCTTC. It encodes CASRRDRAPYYGYTF.

The gene calls are TRBV5-4 and TRBJ2-7; TRBD1 matches 9 bases. V lost 4 bases, J lost 6 bases, and 11 bases stayed unmatched. From germline, CDR1 is SGHNT and CDR2 YYREEE (reference sequence). The CDR3 sequence is 15 residues long. The CDR3 DNA is TGTGCCAGCAGCCCTTGGAGTCACAGGGGGCGCGAGCAGTACTTC. Its protein product is CASSPWSHRGREQYF.

The chain carries TRBV4-3 and TRBJ2-7, with D possibly being TRBD2 (5 bases). V gave up 0 bases and J gave up 4 bases, with 13 bases separating them. The CDR3 runs to 15 residues. Germline CDR1 LGHNA, CDR2 YSLEER. The chain's CDR3 is CASSQDQDSTYEQYF. The CDR3 DNA reads as TGCGCCAGCAGCCAAGATCAGGACTCGACTTACGAGCAGTACTTC.

The V and J genes are TRBV27 and TRBJ1-5; no clear D gene. CDR1 and CDR2 (germline): MNHEY, SMNVEV (reference sequence). The ends were cut back, 3 bases at V and 4 bases at J, with 4 bases in the middle. This CDR3 contains 12 residues. CDR3 coding DNA: TGTGCCAGCAGTTTTATTAATCAGCCCCAGCATTTT. Residues: CASSFINQPQHF.

The V and J genes are TRBV5-4 and TRBJ2-1; D gene uncertain. This CDR3 is 14 amino acids long. V was shortened by 0 bases and J by 8 bases, with 12 bases between the two germline ends. Germline V gene data show CDR1 as SGHNT and CDR2 as YYREEE (reference sequence). Here the CDR3 reads CASSLALSRDEQFF. The CDR3 DNA reads TGTGCCAGCAGCTTGGCTCTCAGTCGGGATGAGCAGTTCTTC.

The chain couples TRBV6-6 to TRBJ1-2, with D uncertain. Trimming took 2 bases from V and 0 from J, leaving 4 bases between them. This CDR3 is 13 amino acids long. The germline CDR1 and CDR2 sequences are MNHNY and SVGAGI (reference sequence). CDR3 sequence: CASSYTANYGYTF. CDR3 bases: TGTGCCAGCAGTTACACAGCTAACTATGGCTACACCTTC.

The chain employs TRBV2 and TRBJ2-5; the match to TRBD2 covers 8 bases. The V gene's germline CDR1 is SNHLY and CDR2 FYNNEI. This CDR3 region has 13 residues. The junction had 5 bases not matched to a gene; V was cut back by 7 bases and J by 4 bases. CDR3 in amino acids: CASMVGGVETQYF. Here the CDR3 DNA reads TGTGCCAGCATGGTCGGGGGGGTAGAGACCCAGTACTTC. The variable domain in full, completed from reference TRBV2 and TRBJ2-5, reads EPEVTQTPSHQVTQMGQEVILRCVPISNHLYFYWYRQILGQKVEFLVSFYNNEISEKSEIFDDQFSVERPDGSNFTLKIRSTKLEDSAMYFCASMVGGVETQYFGPGTRLLVL.

The gene calls are TRBV11-2 and TRBJ2-7; D is unclear. The V end was cut by 0 bases, the J end by 1 base, with 4 bases between. Looked up from germline, CDR1 is SGHAT and CDR2 is FQNNGV. CDR3 length: 13 amino acids. CDR3 in amino acids: CASSLERSYEQYF. In DNA form, the CDR3 reads TGTGCCAGCAGCTTAGAAAGGTCCTACGAGCAGTACTTC.

The chain combines TRBV27 with TRBJ1-5; TRBD1 is a possible D gene (5 bases). The V gene lost 6 bases and the J gene lost 2 bases, with 5 bases spanning the gap. The germline V gene encodes CDR1 MNHEY and CDR2 SMNVEV (reference sequence). There are 12 residues in the CDR3. Here the CDR3 reads CASRQGNQPQHF. In DNA, the CDR3 is TGTGCCAGCAGACAGGGCAATCAGCCCCAGCATTTT.

The chain is built from TRBV4-1 and TRBJ2-1; D not certain. CDR1 and CDR2 (germline): MGHRA, YSYEKL. This CDR3 comprises 15 residues. The V and J ends lost 1 base and 5 bases respectively, with 12 bases between them. Here the CDR3 reads CASSQGGFTHNEQFF. The CDR3 DNA reads as TGCGCCAGCAGCCAAGGCGGCTTTACCCACAATGAGCAGTTCTTC.

In this sample, this clone turned up once. The chain employs TRBV5-1 and TRBJ2-5, with D maybe TRBD1 (5 bases). This CDR3 has 13 residues. The germline gives CDR1 SGHRS, CDR2 YFSETQ. V was pared by 2 bases and J by 9 bases, with 14 bases between. CDR3 sequence: CASSFRQFSSQYF. The CDR3 DNA reads TGCGCCAGCAGCTTCCGACAGTTTAGCTCCCAGTACTTC.

For this clone: At one end, the junction sequence differs from germline, possibly due to a read error. The chain employs TRBV13 and TRBJ2-5, with 8 nucleotides matching TRBD2. CDR1 PRHDT and CDR2 FYEKMQ come from the germline V gene (reference sequence). The CDR3 has 15 amino acids. CDR3 residues: CAGSSGAGDLETQYF. The CDR3 coding sequence is TGTGCCGGCAGCTCAGGAGCGGGGGACCTGGAGACCCAGTACTTC.

This CDR3 is CASCSLRVPNEQYF. The CDR3, as DNA: TGTGCCAGCTGTTCGCTCAGGGTTCCCAACGAGCAGTACTTC. The V gene is TRBV27, the J gene TRBJ2-7; perhaps TRBD1 as D (5 bases). The CDR3 sequence is 14 residues long. The germline gives CDR1 MNHEY, CDR2 SMNVEV (reference sequence). V lost 8 bases, J lost 5 bases, and 19 bases lay in between.

The V gene is TRBV18, the J gene TRBJ1-1, with a tentative D call TRBD1 (5 bases). Germline V gene lookup returns CDR1 KGHSH and CDR2 LQKENI. Trimming shortened V by 8 bases and J by 4 bases, and 17 bases separated the two germline ends. The CDR3 is 14 residues long. CDR3 sequence reads: CASTHSGAGTEAFF. The CDR3, as DNA: TGTGCCAGCACCCACAGCGGGGCCGGCACTGAAGCTTTCTTT.

This chain connects TRBV5-1 to TRBJ2-5; D is possibly TRBD1 or TRBD2 (6 bases each). The CDR3 loop spans 12 amino acids. V dropped 4 bases and J dropped 9 bases, with 13 bases sitting between them. Germline CDR1 SGHRS, CDR2 YFSETQ. This chain's CDR3 is CASSRGLRAQYF. In nucleotides, the CDR3 is TGCGCCAGCAGCCGGGGGCTTAGGGCCCAGTACTTC.

This clone was counted a single time. The gene calls are TRBV7-9 and TRBJ2-1; D gene uncertain. With 3 bases removed from V and 7 bases from J, the gap between germline ends came to 4 bases. There are 11 residues in the CDR3. Per the germline V gene, CDR1 is SEHNR and CDR2 is FQNEAQ (reference sequence). This chain's CDR3 is CASSFENEQFF. In DNA form, the CDR3 reads TGTGCCAGCAGCTTTGAGAATGAGCAGTTCTTC. The full variable domain, with the rest looked up from reference TRBV7-9 and TRBJ2-1, is DTGVSQNPRHKITKRGQNVTFRCDPISEHNRLYWYRQTLGQGPEFLTYFQNEAQLEKSRLLSDRFSAERPKGSFSTLEIQRTEQGDSAMYLCASSFENEQFFGPGTRLTVL.

A word on this clone: The same CDR3 is also encoded by other DNA sequences in this sample. The chain links TRBV28 to TRBJ2-5; tentatively, D is TRBD1 (5 bases). This CDR3 is 15 amino acids long. From germline, CDR1 is MDHEN and CDR2 SYDVKM. Between the trimmed V and J ends, which lost 2 bases and 5 bases, there was a span of 15 bases. CDR3 nucleotide sequence: TGTGCCAGCAGTTTAGGCGTAGGGGCTCAGGAGACCCAGTACTTC. Its protein is CASSLGVGAQETQYF. Full variable domain (outside the CDR3, taken from reference TRBV28 and TRBJ2-5): DVKVTQSSRYLVKRTGEKVFLECVQDMDHENMFWYRQDPGLGLRLIYFSYDVKMKEKGDIPEGYSVSREKKERFSLILESASTNQTSMYLCASSLGVGAQETQYFGPGTRLLVL.

This chain joins TRBV10-3 and TRBJ2-6, with 7 bases lining up with TRBD1. The ends lost 5 bases at V and 0 bases at J; junction bases unmatched: 10. The germline CDR1 and CDR2 sequences are ENHRY and SYGVKD. The CDR3 totals 18 residues. The CDR3 spells CAISPLGTAFSGANVLTF. The CDR3 DNA is TGTGCCATCAGTCCATTAGGGACAGCTTTCTCTGGGGCCAACGTCCTGACTTTC.

V and J are TRBV27 and TRBJ1-1, with 10 bases lining up with TRBD1. The germline V gene encodes CDR1 MNHEY and CDR2 SMNVEV (reference sequence). This CDR3 has 14 residues. V lost 5 bases and J lost 4; bases outside the gene matches: 4. The CDR3 here is CASSRQGAGTEAFF. In nucleotides, the CDR3 is TGTGCCAGCAGTCGACAGGGGGCAGGCACTGAAGCTTTCTTT.

J is TRBJ2-4 and V is TRBV29-1, with TRBD1 identical over 8 bases. The CDR3 totals 11 residues. Germline assignment: CDR1 SQVTM and CDR2 ANQGSEA. Unmatched junction bases numbered 2, after V lost 0 bases and J lost 13 bases. The CDR3 here is CSVEDRGLQYF. CDR3 sequence (DNA): TGCAGCGTTGAAGACAGGGGGCTACAGTACTTC.

The chain carries TRBV4-3 and TRBJ2-5; 11 bases are a match to TRBD2. Germline V lookup: CDR1 LGHNA, CDR2 YSLEER. The CDR3 is made up of 17 amino acids. After removal of 0 bases from V and 2 bases from J, the junction contained 5 bases not matched to a gene. CDR3 protein: CASSQDIAGGRQETQYF. The CDR3 region has the DNA TGCGCCAGCAGCCAAGATATAGCGGGGGGGCGACAAGAGACCCAGTACTTC.

The chain uses TRBV19 and TRBJ1-6; tentative D call: TRBD1 (5 bases). The CDR3 runs to 13 residues. The germline V gene has CDR1 LNHDA and CDR2 SQIVND (reference sequence). V was cut by 5 bases and J by 9 bases, with 11 bases left in between. In DNA form, the CDR3 reads TGTGCCAGTAGTTCTGTTACAGGTTCACCCCTCCACTTT. This sequence encodes CASSSVTGSPLHF.

This clone was recorded only once. J is TRBJ2-1 and V is TRBV13; no clear D gene. This CDR3 is built from 13 residues. The V gene's germline CDR1 is PRHDT and CDR2 FYEKMQ (reference sequence). The V gene lost 7 bases and the J gene lost 6 bases, with 13 bases spanning the gap. CDR3 sequence (DNA): TGTGCCAGCACCTCCTCTCGCGCCAATGAGCAGTTCTTC. It translates to CASTSSRANEQFF.